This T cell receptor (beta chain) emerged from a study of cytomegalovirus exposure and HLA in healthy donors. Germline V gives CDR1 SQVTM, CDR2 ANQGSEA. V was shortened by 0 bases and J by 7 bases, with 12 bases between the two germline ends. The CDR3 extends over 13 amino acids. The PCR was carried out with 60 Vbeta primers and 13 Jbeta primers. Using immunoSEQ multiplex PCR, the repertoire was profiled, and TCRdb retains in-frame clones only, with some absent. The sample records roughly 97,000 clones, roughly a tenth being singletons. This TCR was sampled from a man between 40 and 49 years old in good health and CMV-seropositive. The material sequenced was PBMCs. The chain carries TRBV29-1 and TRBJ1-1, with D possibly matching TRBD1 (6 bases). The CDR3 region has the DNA TGCAGCGTTGAAGATCGACAGGCGGTTGAAGCTTTCTTT. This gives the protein CSVEDRQAVEAFF. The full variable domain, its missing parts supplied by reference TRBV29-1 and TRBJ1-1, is SAVISQKPSRDICQRGTSLTIQCQVDSQVTMMFWYRQQPGQSLTLIATANQGSEATYESGFVIDKFPISRPNLTFSTLTVSNMSPEDSSIYLCSVEDRQAVEAFFGQGTRLTVV.